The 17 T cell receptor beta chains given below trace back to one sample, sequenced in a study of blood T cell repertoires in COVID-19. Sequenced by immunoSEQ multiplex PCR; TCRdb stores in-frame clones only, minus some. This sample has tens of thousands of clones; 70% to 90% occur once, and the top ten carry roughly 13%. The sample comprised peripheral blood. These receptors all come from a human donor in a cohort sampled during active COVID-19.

CDR3 nucleotide sequence: TGTGCCAGCAGTTTATGGACTAGCGGGAGGGCTGGTGAGCAGTTCTTC. Protein: CASSLWTSGRAGEQFF. The V and J genes are TRBV28 and TRBJ2-1, with 14 bases matching TRBD2. The junction had 4 bases not matched to a gene; V was cut back by 0 bases and J by 9 bases. The CDR3 consists of 16 residues. CDR1 and CDR2 from the germline V gene are MDHEN and SYDVKM. Combining the CDR3 with reference TRBV28 and TRBJ2-1 gives the whole variable domain DVKVTQSSRYLVKRTGEKVFLECVQDMDHENMFWYRQDPGLGLRLIYFSYDVKMKEKGDIPEGYSVSREKKERFSLILESASTNQTSMYLCASSLWTSGRAGEQFFGPGTRLTVL.

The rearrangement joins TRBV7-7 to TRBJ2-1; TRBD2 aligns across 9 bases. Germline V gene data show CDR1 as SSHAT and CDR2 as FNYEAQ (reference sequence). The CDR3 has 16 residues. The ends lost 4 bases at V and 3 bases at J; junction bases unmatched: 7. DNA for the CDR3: TGTGCCAGCAGCTCATTAGCGGGAGCGAACTACAATGAGCAGTTCTTC. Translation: CASSSLAGANYNEQFF.

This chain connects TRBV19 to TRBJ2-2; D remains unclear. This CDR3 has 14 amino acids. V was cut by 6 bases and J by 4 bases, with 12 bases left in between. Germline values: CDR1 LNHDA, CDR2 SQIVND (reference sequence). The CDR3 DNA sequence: TGTGCCAGTAGCCAGCTAGGAGTCACCGGGGAGCTGTTTTTT. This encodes CASSQLGVTGELFF.

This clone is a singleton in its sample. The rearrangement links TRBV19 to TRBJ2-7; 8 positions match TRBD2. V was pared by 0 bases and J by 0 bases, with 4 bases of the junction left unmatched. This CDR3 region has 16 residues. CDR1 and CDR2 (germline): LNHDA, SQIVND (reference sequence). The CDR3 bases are TGTGCCAGTAGTATAGATAGCGGGACCGTCTCCTACGAGCAGTACTTC. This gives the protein CASSIDSGTVSYEQYF.

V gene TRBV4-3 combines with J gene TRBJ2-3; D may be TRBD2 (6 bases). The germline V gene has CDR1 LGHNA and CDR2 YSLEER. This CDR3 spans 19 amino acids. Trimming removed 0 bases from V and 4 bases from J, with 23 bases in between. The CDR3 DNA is TGCGCCAGCAGCCAAGAGAAATTCCACGGGAGTCTTTTAGCAGATACGCAGTATTTT. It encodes CASSQEKFHGSLLADTQYF.

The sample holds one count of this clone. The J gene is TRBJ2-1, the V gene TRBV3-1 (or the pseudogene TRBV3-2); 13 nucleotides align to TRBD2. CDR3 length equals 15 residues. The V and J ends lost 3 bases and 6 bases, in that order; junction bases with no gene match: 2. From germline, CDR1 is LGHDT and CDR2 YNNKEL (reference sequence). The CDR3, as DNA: TGTGCCAGCAGCCAGGGACTAGCGGGGATCAATGAGCAGTTCTTC. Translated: CASSQGLAGINEQFF.

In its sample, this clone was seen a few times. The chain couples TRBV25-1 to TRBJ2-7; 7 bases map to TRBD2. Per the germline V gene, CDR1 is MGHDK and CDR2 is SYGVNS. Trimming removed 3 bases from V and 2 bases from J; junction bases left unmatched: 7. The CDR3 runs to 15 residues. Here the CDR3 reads CASSDGGGRTYEQYF. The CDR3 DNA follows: TGTGCCAGCAGTGATGGGGGGGGGAGAACCTACGAGCAGTACTTC.

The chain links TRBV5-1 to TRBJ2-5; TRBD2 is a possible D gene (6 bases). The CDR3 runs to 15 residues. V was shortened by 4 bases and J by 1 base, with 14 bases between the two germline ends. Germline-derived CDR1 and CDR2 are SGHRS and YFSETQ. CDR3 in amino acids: CASSPDGGPQETQYF. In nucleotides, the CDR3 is TGCGCCAGCAGCCCGGACGGGGGACCCCAAGAGACCCAGTACTTC.

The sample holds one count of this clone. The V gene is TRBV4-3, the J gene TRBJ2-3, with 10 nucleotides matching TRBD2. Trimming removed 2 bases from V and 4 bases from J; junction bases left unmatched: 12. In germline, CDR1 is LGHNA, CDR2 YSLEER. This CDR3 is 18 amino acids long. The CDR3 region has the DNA TGCGCCAGCAGCCAAACCGAGCTAGCGGGAGAAGGGGCAGATACGCAGTATTTT. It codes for CASSQTELAGEGADTQYF.

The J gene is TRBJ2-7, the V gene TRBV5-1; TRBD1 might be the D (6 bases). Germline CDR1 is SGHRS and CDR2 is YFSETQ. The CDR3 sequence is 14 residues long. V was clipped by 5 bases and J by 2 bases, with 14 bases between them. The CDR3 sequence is CASRAAQGTYEQYF. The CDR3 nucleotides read TGCGCCAGCAGAGCAGCGCAGGGGACCTACGAGCAGTACTTC.

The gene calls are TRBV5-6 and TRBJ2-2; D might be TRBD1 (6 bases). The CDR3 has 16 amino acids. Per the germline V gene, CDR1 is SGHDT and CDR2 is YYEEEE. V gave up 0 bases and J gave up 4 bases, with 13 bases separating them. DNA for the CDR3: TGTGCCAGCAGCTTGGCCCAAGGGGGATCCACCGGGGAGCTGTTTTTT. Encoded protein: CASSLAQGGSTGELFF. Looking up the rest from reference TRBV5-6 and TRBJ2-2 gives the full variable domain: DAGVTQSPTHLIKTRGQQVTLRCSPKSGHDTVSWYQQALGQGPQFIFQYYEEEERQRGNFPDRFSGHQFPNYSSELNVNALLLGDSALYLCASSLAQGGSTGELFFGEGSRLTVL.

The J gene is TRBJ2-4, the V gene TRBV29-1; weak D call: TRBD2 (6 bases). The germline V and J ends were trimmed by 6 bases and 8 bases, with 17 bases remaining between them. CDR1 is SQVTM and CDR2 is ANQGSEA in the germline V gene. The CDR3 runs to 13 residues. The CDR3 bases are TGCAGCGTAGCTCTAGCGAATCGGGACATTCAGTACTTC. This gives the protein CSVALANRDIQYF.

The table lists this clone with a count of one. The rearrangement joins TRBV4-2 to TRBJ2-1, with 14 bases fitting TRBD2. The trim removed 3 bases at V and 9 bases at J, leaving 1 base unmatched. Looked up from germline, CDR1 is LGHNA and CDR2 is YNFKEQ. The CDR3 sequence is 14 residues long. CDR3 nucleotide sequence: TGTGCCAGCAGCCAGGGACTAGCGGGAGTTGAGCAGTTCTTC. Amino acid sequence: CASSQGLAGVEQFF.

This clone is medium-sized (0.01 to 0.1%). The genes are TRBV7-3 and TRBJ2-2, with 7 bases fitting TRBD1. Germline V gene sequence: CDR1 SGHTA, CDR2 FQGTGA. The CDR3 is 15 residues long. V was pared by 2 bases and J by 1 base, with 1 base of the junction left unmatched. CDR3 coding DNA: TGTGCCAGCAGCTTAGGGGACAGGAACACCGGGGAGCTGTTTTTT. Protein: CASSLGDRNTGELFF.

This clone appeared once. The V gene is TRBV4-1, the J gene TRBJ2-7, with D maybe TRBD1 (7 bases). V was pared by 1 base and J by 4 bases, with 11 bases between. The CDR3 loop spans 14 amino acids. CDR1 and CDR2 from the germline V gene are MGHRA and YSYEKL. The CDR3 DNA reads TGCGCCAGCAGCCAAGTTCAGGGGGGTTACGAGCAGTACTTC. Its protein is CASSQVQGGYEQYF.

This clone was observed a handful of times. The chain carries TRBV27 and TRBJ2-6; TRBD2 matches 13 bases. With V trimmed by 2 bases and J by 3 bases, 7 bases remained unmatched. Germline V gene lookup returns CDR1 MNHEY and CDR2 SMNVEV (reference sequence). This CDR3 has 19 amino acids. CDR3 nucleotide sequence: TGTGCCAGCAGTTTAAGGTGGACTAGCGGGAGTGGTGGGGCCAACGTCCTGACTTTC. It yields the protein CASSLRWTSGSGGANVLTF.

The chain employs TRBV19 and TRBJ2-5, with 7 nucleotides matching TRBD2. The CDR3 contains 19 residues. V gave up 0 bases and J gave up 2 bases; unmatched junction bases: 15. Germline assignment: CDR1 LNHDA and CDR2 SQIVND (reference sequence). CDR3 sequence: CASSIDPPGGTGGQETQYF. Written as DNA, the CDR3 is TGTGCCAGTAGTATAGACCCACCCGGCGGGACCGGGGGGCAAGAGACCCAGTACTTC.